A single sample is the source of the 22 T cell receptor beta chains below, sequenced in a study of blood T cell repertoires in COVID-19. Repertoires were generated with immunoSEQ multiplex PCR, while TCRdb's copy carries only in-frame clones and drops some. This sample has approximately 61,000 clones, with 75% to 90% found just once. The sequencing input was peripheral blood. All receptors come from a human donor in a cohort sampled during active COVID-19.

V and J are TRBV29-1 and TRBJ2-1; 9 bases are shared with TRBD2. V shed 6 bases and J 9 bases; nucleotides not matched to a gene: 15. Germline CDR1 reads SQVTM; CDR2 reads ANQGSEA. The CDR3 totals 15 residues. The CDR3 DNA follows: TGCAGCGTGGCCCTGACTAGCGGCAGTGGCGGTGAGCAGTTCTTC. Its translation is CSVALTSGSGGEQFF.

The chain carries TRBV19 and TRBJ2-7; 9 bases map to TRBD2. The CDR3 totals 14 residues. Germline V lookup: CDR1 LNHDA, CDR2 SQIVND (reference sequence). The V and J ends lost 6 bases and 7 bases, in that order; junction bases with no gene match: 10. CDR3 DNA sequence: TGTGCCAGTAGGAGGGCTAGCGGGACCCGTGAGCAGTACTTC. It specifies CASRRASGTREQYF.

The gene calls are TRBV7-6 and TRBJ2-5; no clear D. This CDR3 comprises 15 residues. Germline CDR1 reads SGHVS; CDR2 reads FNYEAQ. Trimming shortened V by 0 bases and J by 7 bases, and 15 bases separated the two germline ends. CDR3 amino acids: CASSLASQSSGTQYF. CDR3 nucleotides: TGTGCCAGCAGCTTAGCGAGCCAGTCGTCGGGGACCCAGTACTTC.

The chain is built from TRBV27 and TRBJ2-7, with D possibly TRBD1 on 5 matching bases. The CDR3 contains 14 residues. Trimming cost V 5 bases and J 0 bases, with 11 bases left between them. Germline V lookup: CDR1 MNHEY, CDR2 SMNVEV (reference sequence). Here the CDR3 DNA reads TGTGCCAGCAGTCCCGCCAGGGTCTCCTACGAGCAGTACTTC. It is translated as CASSPARVSYEQYF.

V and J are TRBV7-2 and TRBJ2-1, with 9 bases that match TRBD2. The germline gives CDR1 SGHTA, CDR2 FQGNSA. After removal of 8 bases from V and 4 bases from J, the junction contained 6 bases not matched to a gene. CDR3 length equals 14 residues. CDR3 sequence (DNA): TGTGCCAGCCGTGCGGGAGGGGGATACAATGAGCAGTTCTTC. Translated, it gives CASRAGGGYNEQFF.

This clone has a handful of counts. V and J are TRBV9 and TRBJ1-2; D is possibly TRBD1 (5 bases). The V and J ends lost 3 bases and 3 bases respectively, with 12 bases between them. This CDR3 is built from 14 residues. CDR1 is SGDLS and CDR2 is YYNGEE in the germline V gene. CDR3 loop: CASSDGGRHYGYTF. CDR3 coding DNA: TGTGCCAGCAGCGACGGGGGGAGACACTATGGCTACACCTTC.

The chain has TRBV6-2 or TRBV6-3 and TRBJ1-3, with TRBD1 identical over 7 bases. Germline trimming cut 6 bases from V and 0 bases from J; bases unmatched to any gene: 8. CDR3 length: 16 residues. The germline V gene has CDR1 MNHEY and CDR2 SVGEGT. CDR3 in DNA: TGTGCCAGCAGCCGGGGACAGCTCCTCTCTGGAAACACCATATATTTT. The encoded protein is CASSRGQLLSGNTIYF.

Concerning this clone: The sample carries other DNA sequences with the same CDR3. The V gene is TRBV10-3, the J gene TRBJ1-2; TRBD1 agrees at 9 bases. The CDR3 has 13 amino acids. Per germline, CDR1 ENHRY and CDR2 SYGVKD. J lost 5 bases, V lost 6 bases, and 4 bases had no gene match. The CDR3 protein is CAIRGTGLYGYTF. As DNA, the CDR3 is TGTGCCATCAGGGGGACAGGGTTATATGGCTACACCTTC.

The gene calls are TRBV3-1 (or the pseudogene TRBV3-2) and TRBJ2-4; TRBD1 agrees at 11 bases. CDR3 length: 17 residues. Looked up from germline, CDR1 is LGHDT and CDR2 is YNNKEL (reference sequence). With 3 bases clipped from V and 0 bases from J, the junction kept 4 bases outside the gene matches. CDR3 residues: CASSQGTGGLAKNIQYF. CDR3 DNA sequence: TGTGCCAGCAGCCAGGGGACAGGGGGACTAGCCAAAAACATTCAGTACTTC.

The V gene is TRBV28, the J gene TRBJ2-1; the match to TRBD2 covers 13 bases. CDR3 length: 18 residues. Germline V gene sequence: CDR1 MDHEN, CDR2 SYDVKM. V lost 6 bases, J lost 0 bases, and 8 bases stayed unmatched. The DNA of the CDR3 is TGTGCCAGCAGGACGGGACTAGCGGGACCCCTCTCCTACAATGAGCAGTTCTTC. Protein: CASRTGLAGPLSYNEQFF.

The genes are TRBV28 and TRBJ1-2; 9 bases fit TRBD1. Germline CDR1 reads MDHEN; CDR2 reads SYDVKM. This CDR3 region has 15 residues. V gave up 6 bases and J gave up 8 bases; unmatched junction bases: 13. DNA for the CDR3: TGTGCCAGCAGCAACCGACAGGGGGTCTTATGGGGCTACACCTTC. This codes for CASSNRQGVLWGYTF.

The CDR3 region has the DNA TGTGCCAGCAGGGGGGGACCCCGAGAAAAACTGTTTTTT. This sequence encodes CASRGGPREKLFF. The chain couples TRBV6-5 to TRBJ1-4, with D possibly TRBD1 on 5 matching bases. The V and J ends lost 6 bases and 8 bases respectively, with 13 bases between them. The CDR3 has 13 amino acids. Germline V lookup: CDR1 MNHEY, CDR2 SVGAGI.

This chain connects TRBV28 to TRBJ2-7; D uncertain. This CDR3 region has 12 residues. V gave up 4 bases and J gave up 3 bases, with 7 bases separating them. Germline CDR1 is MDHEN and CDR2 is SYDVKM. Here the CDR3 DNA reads TGTGCCAGCAGTTCCCCCCTCTACGAGCAGTACTTC. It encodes CASSSPLYEQYF.

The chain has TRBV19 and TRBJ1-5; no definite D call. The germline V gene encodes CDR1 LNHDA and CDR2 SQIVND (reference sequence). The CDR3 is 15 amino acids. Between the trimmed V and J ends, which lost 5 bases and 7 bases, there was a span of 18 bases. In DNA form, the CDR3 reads TGTGCCAGTAGTTACCCTCCAGGAGGTAACCAGCCCCAGCATTTT. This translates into CASSYPPGGNQPQHF.

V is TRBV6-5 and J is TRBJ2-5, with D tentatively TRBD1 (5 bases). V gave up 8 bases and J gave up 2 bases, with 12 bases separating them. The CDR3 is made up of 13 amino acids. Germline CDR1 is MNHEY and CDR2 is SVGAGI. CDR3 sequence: CASATDLQETQYF. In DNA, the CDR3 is TGTGCCAGCGCGACAGATCTACAAGAGACCCAGTACTTC.

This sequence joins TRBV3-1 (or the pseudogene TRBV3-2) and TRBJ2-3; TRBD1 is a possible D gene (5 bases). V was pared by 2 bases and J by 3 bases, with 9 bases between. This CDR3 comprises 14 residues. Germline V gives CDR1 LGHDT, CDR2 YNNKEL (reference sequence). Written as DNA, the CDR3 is TGTGCCAGCAGCCAAAGGGGCTCAACAGATACGCAGTATTTT. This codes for CASSQRGSTDTQYF.

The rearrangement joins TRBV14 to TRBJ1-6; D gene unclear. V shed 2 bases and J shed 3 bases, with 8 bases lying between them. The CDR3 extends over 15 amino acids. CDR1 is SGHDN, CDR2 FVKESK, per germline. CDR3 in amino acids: CASSQLNSYNSPLHF. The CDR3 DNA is TGTGCCAGCAGCCAATTGAACAGCTATAATTCACCCCTCCACTTT. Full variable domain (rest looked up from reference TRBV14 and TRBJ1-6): EAGVTQFPSHSVIEKGQTVTLRCDPISGHDNLYWYRRVMGKEIKFLLHFVKESKQDESGMPNNRFLAERTGGTYSTLKVQPAELEDSGVYFCASSQLNSYNSPLHFGNGTRLTVT.

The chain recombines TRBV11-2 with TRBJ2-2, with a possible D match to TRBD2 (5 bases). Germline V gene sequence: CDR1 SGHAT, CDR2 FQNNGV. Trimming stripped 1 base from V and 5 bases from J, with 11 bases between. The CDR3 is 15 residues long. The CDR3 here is CASSLATRGTGELFF. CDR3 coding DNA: TGTGCCAGCAGCTTAGCTACTAGAGGGACCGGGGAGCTGTTTTTT.

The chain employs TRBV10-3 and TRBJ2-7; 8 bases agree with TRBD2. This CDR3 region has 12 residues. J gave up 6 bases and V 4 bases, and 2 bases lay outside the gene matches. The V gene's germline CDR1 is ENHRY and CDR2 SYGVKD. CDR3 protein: CAISAGTSEQYF. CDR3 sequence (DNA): TGTGCCATCAGTGCCGGGACTAGCGAGCAGTACTTC.

As DNA, the CDR3 is TGTGCCAGCAATCGTGGGCAGTTCCCGCCCTACGAGCAGTACTTC. It codes for CASNRGQFPPYEQYF. J is TRBJ2-7 and V is TRBV27; no firm D call. V lost 7 bases to trimming and J lost 2 bases, with 18 bases between them. CDR1 MNHEY and CDR2 SMNVEV come from the germline V gene (reference sequence). The CDR3 totals 15 residues.

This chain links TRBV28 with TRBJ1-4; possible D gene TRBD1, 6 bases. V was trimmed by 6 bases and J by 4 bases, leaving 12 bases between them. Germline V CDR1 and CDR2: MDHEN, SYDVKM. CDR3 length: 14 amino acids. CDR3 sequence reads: CASRERQVNEKLFF. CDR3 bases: TGTGCCAGCAGGGAAAGACAGGTTAATGAAAAACTGTTTTTT.

The DNA of the CDR3 is TGTGCCAGCACCTCGGGGGGCCGAAATGAAAAACTGTTTTTT. Its translation: CASTSGGRNEKLFF. V is TRBV7-9 and J is TRBJ1-4, with a possible D match to TRBD1 (6 bases). The CDR3 loop spans 14 amino acids. Germline CDR1 SEHNR, CDR2 FQNEAQ (reference sequence). Trimming stripped 7 bases from V and 5 bases from J, with 14 bases between.